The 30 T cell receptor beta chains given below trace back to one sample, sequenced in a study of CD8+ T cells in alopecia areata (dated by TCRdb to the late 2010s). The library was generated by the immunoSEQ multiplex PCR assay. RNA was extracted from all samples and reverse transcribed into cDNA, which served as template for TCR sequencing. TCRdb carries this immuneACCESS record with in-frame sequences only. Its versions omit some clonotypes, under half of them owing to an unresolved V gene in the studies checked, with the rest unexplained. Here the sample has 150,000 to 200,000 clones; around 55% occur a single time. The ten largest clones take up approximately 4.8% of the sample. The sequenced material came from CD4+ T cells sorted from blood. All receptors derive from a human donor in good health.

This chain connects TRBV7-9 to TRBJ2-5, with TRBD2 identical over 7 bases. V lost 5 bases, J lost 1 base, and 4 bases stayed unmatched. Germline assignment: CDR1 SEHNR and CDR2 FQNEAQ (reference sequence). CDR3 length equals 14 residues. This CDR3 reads CASSRSGSQETQYF. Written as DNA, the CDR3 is TGTGCCAGCAGCCGTAGCGGGTCCCAAGAGACCCAGTACTTC.

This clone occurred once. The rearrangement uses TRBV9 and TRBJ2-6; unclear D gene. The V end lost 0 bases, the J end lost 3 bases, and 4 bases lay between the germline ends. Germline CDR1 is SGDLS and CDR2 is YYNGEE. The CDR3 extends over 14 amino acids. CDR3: CASSVVGGANVLTF. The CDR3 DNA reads TGTGCCAGCAGCGTAGTAGGTGGGGCCAACGTCCTGACTTTC.

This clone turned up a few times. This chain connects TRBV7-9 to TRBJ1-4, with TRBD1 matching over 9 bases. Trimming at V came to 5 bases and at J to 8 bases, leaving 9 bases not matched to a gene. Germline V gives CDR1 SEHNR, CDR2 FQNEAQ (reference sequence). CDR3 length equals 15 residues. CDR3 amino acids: CASSINRGRGEKLFF. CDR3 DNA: TGTGCCAGCAGCATCAACAGGGGGCGCGGGGAAAAACTGTTTTTT.

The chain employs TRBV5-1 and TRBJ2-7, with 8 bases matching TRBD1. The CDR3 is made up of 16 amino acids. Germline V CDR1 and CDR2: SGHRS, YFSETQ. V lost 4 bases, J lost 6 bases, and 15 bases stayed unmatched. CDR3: CASSPGTGPSGGEQYF. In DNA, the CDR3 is TGCGCCAGCAGCCCAGGGACAGGCCCATCAGGGGGCGAGCAGTACTTC.

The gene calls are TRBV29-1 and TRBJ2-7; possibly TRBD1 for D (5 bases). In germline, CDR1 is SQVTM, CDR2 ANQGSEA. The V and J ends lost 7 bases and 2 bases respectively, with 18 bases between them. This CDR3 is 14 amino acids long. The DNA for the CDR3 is TGCAGCGCCCCAGGGTTGGGGTACCCCTACGAGCAGTACTTC. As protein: CSAPGLGYPYEQYF.

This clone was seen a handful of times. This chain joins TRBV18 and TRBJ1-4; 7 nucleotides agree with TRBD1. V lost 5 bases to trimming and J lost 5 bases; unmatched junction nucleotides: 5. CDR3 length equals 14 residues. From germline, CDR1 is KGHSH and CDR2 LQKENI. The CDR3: CASSTKQGNEKLFF. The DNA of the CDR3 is TGTGCCAGCTCAACCAAACAGGGGAATGAAAAACTGTTTTTT.

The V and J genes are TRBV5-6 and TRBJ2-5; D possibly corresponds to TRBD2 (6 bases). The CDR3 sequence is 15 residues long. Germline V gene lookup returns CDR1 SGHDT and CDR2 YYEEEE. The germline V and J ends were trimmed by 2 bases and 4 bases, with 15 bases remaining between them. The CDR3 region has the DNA TGTGCCAGCAGCTTAGGAGGGAGTAGGGGAGAGACCCAGTACTTC. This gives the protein CASSLGGSRGETQYF.

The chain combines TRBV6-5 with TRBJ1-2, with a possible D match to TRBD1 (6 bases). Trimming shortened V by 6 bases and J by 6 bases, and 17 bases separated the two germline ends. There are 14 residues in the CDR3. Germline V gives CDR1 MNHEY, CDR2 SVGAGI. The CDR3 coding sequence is TGTGCCAGCAGACTCGGGGGGGCGAGGGATGGCTACACCTTC. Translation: CASRLGGARDGYTF.

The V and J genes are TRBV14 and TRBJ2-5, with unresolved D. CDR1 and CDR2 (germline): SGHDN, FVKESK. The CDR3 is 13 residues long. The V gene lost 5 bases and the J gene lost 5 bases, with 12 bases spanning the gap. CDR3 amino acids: CASSASRGETQYF. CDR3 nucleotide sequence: TGTGCCAGCAGCGCGAGTCGAGGCGAGACCCAGTACTTC.

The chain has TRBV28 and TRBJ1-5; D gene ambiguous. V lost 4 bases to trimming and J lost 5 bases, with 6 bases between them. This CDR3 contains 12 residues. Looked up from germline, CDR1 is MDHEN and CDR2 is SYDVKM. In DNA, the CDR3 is TGTGCCAGCAGTTCGGCCGATCAGCCCCAGCATTTT. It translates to CASSSADQPQHF. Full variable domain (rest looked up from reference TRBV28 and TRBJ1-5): DVKVTQSSRYLVKRTGEKVFLECVQDMDHENMFWYRQDPGLGLRLIYFSYDVKMKEKGDIPEGYSVSREKKERFSLILESASTNQTSMYLCASSSADQPQHFGDGTRLSIL.

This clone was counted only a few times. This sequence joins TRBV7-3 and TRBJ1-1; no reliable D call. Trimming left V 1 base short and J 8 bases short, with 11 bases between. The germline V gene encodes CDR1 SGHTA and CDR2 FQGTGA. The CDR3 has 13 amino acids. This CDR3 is CASSLMREAEAFF. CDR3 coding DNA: TGTGCCAGCAGCTTAATGCGCGAGGCCGAAGCTTTCTTT.

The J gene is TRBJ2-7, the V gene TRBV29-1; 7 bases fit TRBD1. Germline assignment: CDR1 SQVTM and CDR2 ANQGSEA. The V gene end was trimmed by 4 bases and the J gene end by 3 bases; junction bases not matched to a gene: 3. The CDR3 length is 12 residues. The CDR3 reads CSVVDRFYEQYF. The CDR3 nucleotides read TGCAGCGTTGTGGACAGGTTCTACGAGCAGTACTTC.

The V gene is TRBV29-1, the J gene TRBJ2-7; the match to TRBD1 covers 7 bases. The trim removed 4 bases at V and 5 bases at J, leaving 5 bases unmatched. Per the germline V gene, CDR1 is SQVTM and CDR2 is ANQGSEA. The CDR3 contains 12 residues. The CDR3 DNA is TGCAGCGTTGGGACAGGTGTCCACGAGCAGTACTTC. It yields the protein CSVGTGVHEQYF.

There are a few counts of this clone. The DNA of the CDR3 is TGTGCCAGCAGTGGACTAGCGGGTTCTGCCTACAATGAGCAGTTCTTC. Translated: CASSGLAGSAYNEQFF. V and J are TRBV25-1 and TRBJ2-1; TRBD2 aligns across 10 bases. Germline V lookup: CDR1 MGHDK, CDR2 SYGVNS. This CDR3 has 16 residues. V lost 4 bases to trimming and J lost 2 bases; unmatched junction nucleotides: 5.

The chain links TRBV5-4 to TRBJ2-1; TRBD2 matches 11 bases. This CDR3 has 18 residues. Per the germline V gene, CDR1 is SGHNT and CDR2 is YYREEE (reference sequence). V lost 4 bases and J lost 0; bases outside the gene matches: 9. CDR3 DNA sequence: TGTGCCAGCAGCACCGGGACTAGCGGCGTCGGCTCCTACAATGAGCAGTTCTTC. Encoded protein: CASSTGTSGVGSYNEQFF.

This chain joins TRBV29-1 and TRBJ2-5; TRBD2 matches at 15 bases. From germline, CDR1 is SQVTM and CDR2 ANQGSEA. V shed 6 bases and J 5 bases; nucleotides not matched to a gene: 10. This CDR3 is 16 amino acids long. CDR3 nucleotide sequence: TGCAGCGTGATCGGACTAGCGGGAGGGCCGGGGGAGACCCAGTACTTC. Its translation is CSVIGLAGGPGETQYF. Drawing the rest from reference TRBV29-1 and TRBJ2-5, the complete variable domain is SAVISQKPSRDICQRGTSLTIQCQVDSQVTMMFWYRQQPGQSLTLIATANQGSEATYESGFVIDKFPISRPNLTFSTLTVSNMSPEDSSIYLCSVIGLAGGPGETQYFGPGTRLLVL.

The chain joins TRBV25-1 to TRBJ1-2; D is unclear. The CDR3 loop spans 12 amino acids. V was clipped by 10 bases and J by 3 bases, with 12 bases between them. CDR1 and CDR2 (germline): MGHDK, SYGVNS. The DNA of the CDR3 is TGTGCCACCCTAGGAGGCGACTATGGCTACACCTTC. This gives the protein CATLGGDYGYTF.

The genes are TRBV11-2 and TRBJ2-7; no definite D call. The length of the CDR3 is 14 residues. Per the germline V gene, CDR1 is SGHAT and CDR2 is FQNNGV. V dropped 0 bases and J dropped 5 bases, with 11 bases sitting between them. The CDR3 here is CASSLDQECDEQYF. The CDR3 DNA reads TGTGCCAGCAGCTTAGATCAAGAATGCGACGAGCAGTACTTC.

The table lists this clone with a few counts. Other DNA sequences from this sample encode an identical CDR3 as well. This chain's CDR3 is CSVEGLGGETQYF. The CDR3 DNA reads TGCAGCGTTGAAGGGCTGGGCGGAGAGACCCAGTACTTC. The chain couples TRBV29-1 to TRBJ2-5, with D uncertain. V was cut by 1 base and J by 4 bases, with 10 bases left in between. CDR1 is SQVTM and CDR2 is ANQGSEA in the germline V gene. CDR3 length: 13 residues.

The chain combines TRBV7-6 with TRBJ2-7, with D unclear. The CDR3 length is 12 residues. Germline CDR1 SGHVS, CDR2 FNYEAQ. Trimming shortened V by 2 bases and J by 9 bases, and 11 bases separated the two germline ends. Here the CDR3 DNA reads TGTGCCAGCAGCTTACCCCCGCCGGGGCAGTACTTC. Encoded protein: CASSLPPPGQYF.

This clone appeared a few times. The CDR3 loop reads CASNALSGANVLTF. In nucleotides, the CDR3 is TGTGCCAGCAACGCTCTCTCTGGGGCCAACGTCCTGACTTTC. The genes are TRBV6-1 and TRBJ2-6; D not certain. The CDR3 extends over 14 amino acids. V lost 7 bases and J lost 0, with 7 bases in between. Germline CDR1 MNHNS, CDR2 SASEGT.

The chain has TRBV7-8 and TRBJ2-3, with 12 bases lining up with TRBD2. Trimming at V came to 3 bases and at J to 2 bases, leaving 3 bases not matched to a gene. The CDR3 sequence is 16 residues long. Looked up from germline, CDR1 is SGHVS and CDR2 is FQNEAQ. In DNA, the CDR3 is TGTGCCAGCAGCTTCTCTAGCGGGAGGGCCACAGATACGCAGTATTTT. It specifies CASSFSSGRATDTQYF.

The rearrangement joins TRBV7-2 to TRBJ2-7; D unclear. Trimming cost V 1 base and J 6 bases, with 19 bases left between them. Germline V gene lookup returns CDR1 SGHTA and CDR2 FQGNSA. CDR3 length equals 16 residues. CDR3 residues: CASSLEWRPNVGEQYF. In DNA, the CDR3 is TGTGCCAGCAGCTTAGAGTGGCGGCCGAATGTCGGCGAGCAGTACTTC.

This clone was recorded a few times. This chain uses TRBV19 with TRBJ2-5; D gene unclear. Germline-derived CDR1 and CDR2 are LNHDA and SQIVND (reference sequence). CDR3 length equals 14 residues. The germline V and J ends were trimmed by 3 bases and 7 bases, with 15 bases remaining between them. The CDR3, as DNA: TGTGCCAGTAGTATGGACGGGCTAGTCGTGACCCAGTACTTC. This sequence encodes CASSMDGLVVTQYF.

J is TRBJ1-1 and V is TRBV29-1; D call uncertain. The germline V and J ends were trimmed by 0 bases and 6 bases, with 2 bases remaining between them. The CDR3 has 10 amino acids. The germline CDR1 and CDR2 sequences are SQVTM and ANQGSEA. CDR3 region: CSVEESEAFF. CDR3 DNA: TGCAGCGTTGAAGAGTCTGAAGCTTTCTTT. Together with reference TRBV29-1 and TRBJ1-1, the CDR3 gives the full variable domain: SAVISQKPSRDICQRGTSLTIQCQVDSQVTMMFWYRQQPGQSLTLIATANQGSEATYESGFVIDKFPISRPNLTFSTLTVSNMSPEDSSIYLCSVEESEAFFGQGTRLTVV.

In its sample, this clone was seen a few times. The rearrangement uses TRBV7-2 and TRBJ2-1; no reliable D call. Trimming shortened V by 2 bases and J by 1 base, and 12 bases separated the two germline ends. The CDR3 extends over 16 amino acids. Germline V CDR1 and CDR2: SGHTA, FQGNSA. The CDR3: CASSLSVDPSYNEQFF. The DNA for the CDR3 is TGTGCCAGCAGCTTATCTGTGGACCCATCCTACAATGAGCAGTTCTTC.

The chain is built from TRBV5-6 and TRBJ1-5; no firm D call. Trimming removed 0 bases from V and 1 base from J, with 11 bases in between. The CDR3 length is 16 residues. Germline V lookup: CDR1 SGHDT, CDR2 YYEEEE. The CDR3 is CASSLVGGPSNQPQHF. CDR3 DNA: TGTGCCAGCAGCTTGGTAGGCGGGCCGAGCAATCAGCCCCAGCATTTT. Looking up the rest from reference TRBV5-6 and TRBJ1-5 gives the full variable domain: DAGVTQSPTHLIKTRGQQVTLRCSPKSGHDTVSWYQQALGQGPQFIFQYYEEEERQRGNFPDRFSGHQFPNYSSELNVNALLLGDSALYLCASSLVGGPSNQPQHFGDGTRLSIL.

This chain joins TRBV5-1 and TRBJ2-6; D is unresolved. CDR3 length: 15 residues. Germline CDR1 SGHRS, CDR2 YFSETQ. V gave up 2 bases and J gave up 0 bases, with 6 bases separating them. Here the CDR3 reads CASSFGSSGANVLTF. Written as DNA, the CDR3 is TGCGCCAGCAGCTTTGGGTCCTCTGGGGCCAACGTCCTGACTTTC.

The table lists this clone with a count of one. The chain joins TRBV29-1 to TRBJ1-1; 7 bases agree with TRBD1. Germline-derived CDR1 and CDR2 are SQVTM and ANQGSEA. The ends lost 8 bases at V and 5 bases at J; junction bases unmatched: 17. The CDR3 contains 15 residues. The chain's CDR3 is CSPNRYYRGRTEAFF. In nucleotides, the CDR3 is TGCAGCCCGAACAGATACTACAGGGGTCGGACTGAAGCTTTCTTT.

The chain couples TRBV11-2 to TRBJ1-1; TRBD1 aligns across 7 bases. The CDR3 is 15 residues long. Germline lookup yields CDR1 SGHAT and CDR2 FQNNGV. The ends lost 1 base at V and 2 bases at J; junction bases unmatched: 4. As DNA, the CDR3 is TGTGCCAGCAGCTTAGGGACAGGCCCTAACACTGAAGCTTTCTTT. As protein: CASSLGTGPNTEAFF.